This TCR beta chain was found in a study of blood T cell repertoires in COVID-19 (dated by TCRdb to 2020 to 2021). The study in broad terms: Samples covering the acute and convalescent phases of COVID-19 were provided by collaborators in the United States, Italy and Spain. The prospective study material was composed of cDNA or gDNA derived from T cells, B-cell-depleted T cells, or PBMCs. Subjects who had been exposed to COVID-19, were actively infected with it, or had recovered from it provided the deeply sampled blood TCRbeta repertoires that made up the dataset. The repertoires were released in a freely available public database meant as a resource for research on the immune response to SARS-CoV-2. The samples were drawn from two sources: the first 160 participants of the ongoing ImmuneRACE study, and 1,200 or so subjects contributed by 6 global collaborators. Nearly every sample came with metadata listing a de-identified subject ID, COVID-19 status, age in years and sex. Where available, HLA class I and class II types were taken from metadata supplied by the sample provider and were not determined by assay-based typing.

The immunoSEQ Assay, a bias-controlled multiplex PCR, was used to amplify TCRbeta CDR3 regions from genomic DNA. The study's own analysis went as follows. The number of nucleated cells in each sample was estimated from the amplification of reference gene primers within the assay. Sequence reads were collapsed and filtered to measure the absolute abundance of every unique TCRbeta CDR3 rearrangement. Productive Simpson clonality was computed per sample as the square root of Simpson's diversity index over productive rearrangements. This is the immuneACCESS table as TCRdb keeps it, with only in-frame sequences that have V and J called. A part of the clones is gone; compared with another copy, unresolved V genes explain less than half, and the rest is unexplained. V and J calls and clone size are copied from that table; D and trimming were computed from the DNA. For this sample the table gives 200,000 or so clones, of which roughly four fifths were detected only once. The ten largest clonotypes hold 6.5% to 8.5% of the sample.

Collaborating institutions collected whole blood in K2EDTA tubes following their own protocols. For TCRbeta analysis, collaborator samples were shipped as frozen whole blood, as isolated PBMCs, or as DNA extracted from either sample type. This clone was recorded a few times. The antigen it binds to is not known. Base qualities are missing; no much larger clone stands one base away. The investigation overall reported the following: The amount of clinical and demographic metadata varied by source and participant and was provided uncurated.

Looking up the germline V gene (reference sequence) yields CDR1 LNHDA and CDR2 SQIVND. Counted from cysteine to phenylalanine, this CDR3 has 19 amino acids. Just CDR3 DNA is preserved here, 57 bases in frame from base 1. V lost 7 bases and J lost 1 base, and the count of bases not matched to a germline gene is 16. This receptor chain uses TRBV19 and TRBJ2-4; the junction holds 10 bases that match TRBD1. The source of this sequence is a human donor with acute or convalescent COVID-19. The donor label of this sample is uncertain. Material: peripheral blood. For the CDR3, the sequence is CASTLTGTGVNQAKNIQYF. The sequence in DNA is TGTGCCAGTACCTTAACCGGGACAGGGGTGAATCAGGCCAAAAACATTCAGTACTTC. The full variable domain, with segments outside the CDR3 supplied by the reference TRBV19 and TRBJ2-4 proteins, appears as DGGITQSPKYLFRKEGQNVTLSCEQNLNHDAMYWYRQDPGQGLRLIYYSQIVNDFQKGDIAEGYSVSREKKESFPLTVTSAQKNPTAFYLCASTLTGTGVNQAKNIQYFGAGTRLSVL.